Each of the 23 T cell receptor beta chains below was sequenced from the same sample in a study of blood T cells in healthy people across ages. It was with a sample-barcoded 5' primer and a J-beta primer mix that a second PCR of roughly 7 to 12 cycles was run. TCRdb fed the 5' RACE reads into MiXCR, producing one record per CDR3 protein. Of around 1.5 million distinct CDR3 sequences listed, roughly a third are singletons. Sequencing used blood. The receptors shown here come from a woman aged 25 to 39 in good health.

This clonotype was observed many times. The genes are TRBV4-1 and TRBJ2-7; D is perhaps TRBD2 (6 bases). Per germline, CDR1 MGHRA and CDR2 YSYEKL. The CDR3 has 15 amino acids. Trimming removed 1 base at V and 2 bases at J, with 12 bases between. The CDR3 here is CASSQVLRGAYEQYF. The CDR3 nucleotides are TGCGCCAGCAGCCAAGTGTTGCGGGGCGCCTACGAGCAGTACTTC.

This clonotype occurred a few times. The V call is TRBV2, the J call TRBJ1-2; 9 bases agree with TRBD1. There are 13 residues in the CDR3. The J segment lost 10 bases and the V segment lost 4 bases, leaving 7 bases of the junction unmatched. Germline lookup yields CDR1 SNHLY and CDR2 FYNNEI. Here the CDR3 reads CASSGDRVSDYTF. Here the CDR3 DNA reads TGTGCCAGCAGTGGGGACAGGGTGTCTGACTACACCTTC. The whole variable domain, filled in from reference TRBV2 and TRBJ1-2, reads EPEVTQTPSHQVTQMGQEVILRCVPISNHLYFYWYRQILGQKVEFLVSFYNNEISEKSEIFDDQFSVERPDGSNFTLKIRSTKLEDSAMYFCASSGDRVSDYTFGSGTRLTVV.

The rearrangement uses TRBV6-2 or TRBV6-3 and TRBJ1-1, with D unresolved. Per the germline V gene, CDR1 is MNHEY and CDR2 is SVGEGT. There are 17 residues in the CDR3. Trimming stripped 5 bases from V and 6 bases from J, with 25 bases between. The CDR3 region is CASSDRTGLAPAAEAFF. CDR3 DNA: TGTGCCAGCAGTGATAGGACGGGTTTGGCCCCGGCGGCTGAAGCTTTCTTT.

The CDR3 sequence is CASSFHRDYEQYF. CDR3 DNA: TGCGCCAGCAGCTTCCACAGGGACTACGAGCAGTACTTC. The chain combines TRBV5-1 with TRBJ2-7; tentatively, D is TRBD1 (6 bases). The CDR3 contains 13 residues. V lost 2 bases and J 3 bases, leaving 9 bases between the germline ends. Germline CDR1 reads SGHRS; CDR2 reads YFSETQ.

This clonotype was detected a few times. This chain uses TRBV6-5 with TRBJ2-6; 8 bases line up with TRBD1. The CDR3 runs to 17 residues. After removal of 5 bases from V and 3 bases from J, the junction contained 9 bases not matched to a gene. From germline, CDR1 is MNHEY and CDR2 SVGAGI. The CDR3 spells CASSPLDRGNGANVLTF. In DNA, the CDR3 is TGTGCCAGCAGTCCACTTGACAGGGGCAATGGGGCCAACGTCCTGACTTTC.

Comments on this clonotype: The conserved final phenylalanine or tryptophan is absent from the CDR3, which likely points to a read error. This chain joins TRBV5-1 and TRBJ1-2; no clear D. The CDR3 has 13 amino acids. Trimming took off 1 base at V and 4 bases at J, with 8 bases between the two ends. Germline V gene lookup returns CDR1 SGHRS and CDR2 YFSETQ. CDR3 sequence: CASSLPPRYGYTC. The DNA of the CDR3 is TGCGCCAGCAGCTTGCCCCCTCGCTATGGCTACACCTGC.

The chain has TRBV27 and TRBJ2-3; D is uncertain. Trimming cost V 6 bases and J 2 bases, with 9 bases left between them. Per germline, CDR1 MNHEY and CDR2 SMNVEV (reference sequence). This CDR3 has 13 amino acids. The CDR3 coding sequence is TGTGCCAGCAGCCACCGAACCACAGATACGCAGTATTTT. This encodes CASSHRTTDTQYF.

As for this clonotype: This CDR3 is missing its conserved last phenylalanine or tryptophan, likely due to a read error. The limits of the CDR3 on the DNA are not certain, so only TCRdb's listed CDR3 is given. The chain employs TRBV30 and TRBJ1-5. Ends included, the CDR3 has 12 residues. CDR1 is GTSNPN, CDR2 SVGIG, per germline (reference sequence). The CDR3 reads CAWSVYISPSIL.

This clonotype appeared once. The V gene is TRBV20-1, the J gene TRBJ2-1; no clear D. Germline V gene sequence: CDR1 DFQATT, CDR2 SNEGSKA (reference sequence). There are 16 residues in the CDR3. V was pared by 6 bases and J by 8 bases, with 26 bases between. CDR3 protein: CSALGGRARDRDEQFF. The CDR3 bases are TGCAGTGCCCTCGGCGGACGGGCTAGAGATAGGGATGAGCAGTTCTTC.

This clonotype was seen a handful of times. The V and J genes are TRBV6-2 or TRBV6-3 and TRBJ2-1; D is possibly TRBD2 (5 bases). From germline, CDR1 is MNHEY and CDR2 SVGEGT. V lost 3 bases and J lost 1, with 10 bases in between. This CDR3 has 15 residues. The CDR3 bases are TGTGCCAGCAGTTATCGGGGTACGTCCTACAATGAGCAGTTCTTC. Its translation is CASSYRGTSYNEQFF.

This clonotype turned up a few times. The chain carries TRBV2 and TRBJ2-3, with 9 bases matching TRBD2. The V gene end was trimmed by 8 bases and the J gene end by 1 base; junction bases not matched to a gene: 4. CDR1 is SNHLY, CDR2 FYNNEI, per germline. The CDR3 contains 14 residues. The CDR3 DNA is TGTGCCAGCGTAGCGGGGGTTCGCACAGATACGCAGTATTTT. Translation: CASVAGVRTDTQYF.

The chain recombines TRBV10-3 with TRBJ2-7; 15 bases are shared with TRBD2. This CDR3 has 19 residues. Losses at the gene ends were 0 bases for V and 0 bases for J; bases not matched to a gene: 6. From germline, CDR1 is ENHRY and CDR2 SYGVKD. DNA of the CDR3: TGTGCCATCAGTGAGTCTGGGACTAGCGGGGGGCGCAGCTCCTACGAGCAGTACTTC. Translated: CAISESGTSGGRSSYEQYF.

This clonotype has just a few counts. The chain carries TRBV20-1 and TRBJ2-5, with a possible D match to TRBD2 (5 bases). Germline values: CDR1 DFQATT, CDR2 SNEGSKA (reference sequence). The CDR3 is made up of 12 amino acids. V was trimmed by 5 bases and J by 1 base, leaving 8 bases between them. The CDR3 bases are TGCAGTGCTCCGCGGGCCCAAGAGACCCAGTACTTC. It encodes CSAPRAQETQYF.

CDR3 loop: CASSYQGMNTEAFF. The CDR3 DNA sequence: TGTGCCAGCAGTTACCAGGGGATGAACACTGAAGCTTTCTTT. The chain combines TRBV6-5 with TRBJ1-1, with a possible D match to TRBD1 (6 bases). Trimming cost V 2 bases and J 0 bases, with 7 bases left between them. Germline assignment: CDR1 MNHEY and CDR2 SVGAGI. The CDR3 is 14 amino acids.

This clonotype showed up just a few times. The J gene is TRBJ2-1, the V gene TRBV3-1; either TRBD1 or TRBD2 may supply D (7 bases each). Germline CDR1 LGHDT, CDR2 YNNKEL (reference sequence). V lost 2 bases to trimming and J lost 4 bases, with 15 bases between them. The CDR3 totals 16 residues. CDR3 sequence (DNA): TGTGCCAGCAGCCAACTCCAGGGGGGGGTTTACAATGAGCAGTTCTTC. Its protein is CASSQLQGGVYNEQFF.

This chain joins TRBV2 and TRBJ2-7; D is unresolved. This CDR3 has 16 residues. With 6 bases removed from V and 0 bases from J, the gap between germline ends came to 18 bases. Germline assignment: CDR1 SNHLY and CDR2 FYNNEI. The CDR3 loop is CASRTRAVAYSYEQYF. CDR3 DNA: TGTGCCAGCAGGACCCGCGCAGTTGCCTACTCCTACGAGCAGTACTTC. The variable domain in full, with the rest retrieved from reference TRBV2 and TRBJ2-7, is EPEVTQTPSHQVTQMGQEVILRCVPISNHLYFYWYRQILGQKVEFLVSFYNNEISEKSEIFDDQFSVERPDGSNFTLKIRSTKLEDSAMYFCASRTRAVAYSYEQYFGPGTRLTVT.

The V gene is TRBV3-1, the J gene TRBJ2-5, with 9 nucleotides matching TRBD2. The end of the DNA is better explained by TRBJ2-7, so the J call may be wrong. Germline CDR1 reads LGHDT; CDR2 reads YNNKEL (reference sequence). This CDR3 region has 14 residues. The CDR3 sequence is CASSPRLAVGEQYF. CDR3 in DNA: TGTGCCAGCAGCCCCCGACTAGCGGTTGGCGAGCAGTACTTC.

This clonotype came up a few times. The chain is built from TRBV6-4 and TRBJ2-7; D remains unclear. V was shortened by 0 bases and J by 2 bases, with 8 bases between the two germline ends. This CDR3 has 14 residues. The germline gives CDR1 MRHNA, CDR2 SNTAGT. Here the CDR3 reads CASSDSVETYEQYF. In DNA form, the CDR3 reads TGTGCCAGCAGTGACTCGGTGGAAACCTACGAGCAGTACTTC.

The chain recombines TRBV30 with TRBJ2-3; D unresolved. The V gene's germline CDR1 is GTSNPN and CDR2 SVGIG (reference sequence). The V end lost 3 bases, the J end lost 6 bases, and 16 bases lay between the germline ends. The CDR3 has 14 amino acids. This CDR3 reads CAWRRPGVKDTQYF. DNA for the CDR3: TGTGCCTGGAGGAGGCCCGGAGTGAAGGATACGCAGTATTTT.

J is TRBJ2-3 and V is TRBV4-1; 8 bases agree with TRBD1. V dropped 4 bases and J dropped 2; count of bases not matched to a gene: 5. CDR1 and CDR2 from the germline V gene are MGHRA and YSYEKL. This CDR3 contains 15 residues. The chain's CDR3 is CASSLSGGVTDTQYF. The CDR3 coding sequence is TGCGCCAGCAGCCTCTCAGGGGGCGTCACAGATACGCAGTATTTT.

Points on this clonotype: The junction differs from germline at one of its ends, possibly a read error. V is TRBV7-9 and J is TRBJ2-1; 10 bases fit TRBD2. Germline V gives CDR1 SEHNR, CDR2 FQNEAQ (reference sequence). This CDR3 comprises 18 residues. The CDR3 coding sequence is TGTGCCAGCAGCTCGACTATCACTAGCGGGATAAGCTACAATGTGCAGTTCTTC. As protein: CASSSTITSGISYNVQFF.

This sequence joins TRBV6-6 and TRBJ2-3; possible D gene TRBD2, 5 bases. This CDR3 has 17 amino acids. Germline V gene lookup returns CDR1 MNHNY and CDR2 SVGAGI (reference sequence). Trimming pared 4 bases from V and 2 bases from J, leaving 19 bases between. The CDR3 bases are TGTGCCAGCAGTTCCAATCCGGGGTTCCGGGCCACAGATACGCAGTATTTT. Amino acid sequence: CASSSNPGFRATDTQYF.

The V and J genes are TRBV2 and TRBJ2-7, with TRBD2 identical over 7 bases. The V segment lost 6 bases and the J segment 6 bases; nucleotides outside the gene matches: 11. The germline V gene encodes CDR1 SNHLY and CDR2 FYNNEI. The CDR3 contains 14 residues. The CDR3 spells CASSSRTRYGEQYF. In DNA, the CDR3 is TGTGCCAGCAGCTCTAGGACTAGGTATGGCGAGCAGTACTTC.